This T cell receptor (beta chain) was retrieved from a study of human T cells and chemical hapten exposure. This CDR3 is 14 amino acids long. Time point described: pre-sensitization, week 0. Treatment meaning: therapeutic diphenylcyclopropenone sensitization with weekly scalp DPC. This clonotype was counted at least ten times. MiXCR, run by TCRdb on the RACE reads, gives a single entry per CDR3 protein. This sample has some 70,000 distinct CDR3 sequences, with approximately 9.9% found just once. The clonotype originates from a woman aged 50 to 65 with alopecia areata. Some clones in this sample may be carry-over from other donors' samples. This specimen consisted of whole blood, obtained in connection with sensitization to the hapten diphenylcyclopropenone (DPC). The chain employs TRBV21-1 and TRBJ1-2; the table calls TRBD1, which could not be checked here. TRBV21-1 is described as a pseudogene. CDR3 DNA: TGTGCCAGCAGGGGGACAGGAATCTTCTATGGCTACACCTTC. As protein: CASRGTGIFYGYTF.